Shown below are 26 T cell receptor beta chains from a single sample sequenced in a study of beta chain features in type 1 diabetes. Expressed TCRB transcripts were sequenced because the isolated RNA had all been reverse transcribed beforehand. Produced via immunoSEQ multiplex PCR; TCRdb's table is partial and in-frame only. The table records about 620,000 clones, roughly a sixth of them present only once. The sample consisted of naive CD4+ T cells from blood. These receptors were taken from a man aged 18 to 29 in good health.

The J gene is TRBJ2-7, the V gene TRBV7-2; no definite D call. The CDR3 length is 15 residues. Germline CDR1 SGHTA, CDR2 FQGNSA. V lost 1 base and J lost 2, with 12 bases in between. CDR3 region: CASSLDRASTYEQYF. The DNA for the CDR3 is TGTGCCAGCAGCTTAGATAGGGCCTCTACCTACGAGCAGTACTTC.

The sample holds a few counts of this clone. The chain has TRBV5-1 and TRBJ2-1; 8 bases match TRBD1. Trimming cost V 0 bases and J 9 bases; bases outside gene matches: 11. The CDR3 loop spans 16 amino acids. Germline assignment: CDR1 SGHRS and CDR2 YFSETQ. The CDR3 sequence: CASSLVDGTGIPEQFF. The CDR3 DNA sequence: TGCGCCAGCAGCTTGGTAGACGGGACAGGAATCCCTGAGCAGTTCTTC.

The rearrangement uses TRBV4-2 and TRBJ1-2; 8 bases map to TRBD1. The V and J ends lost 0 bases and 7 bases, in that order; junction bases with no gene match: 4. The germline V gene has CDR1 LGHNA and CDR2 YNFKEQ. The CDR3 totals 14 residues. The CDR3 is CASSQDRGPGGYTF. For the CDR3, the DNA is TGTGCCAGCAGCCAAGACAGGGGGCCCGGTGGCTACACCTTC.

This sequence joins TRBV5-1 and TRBJ2-1, with D unresolved. CDR3 length: 11 residues. Trimming cost V 1 base and J 9 bases, with 5 bases left between them. The germline CDR1 and CDR2 sequences are SGHRS and YFSETQ. The DNA for the CDR3 is TGCGCCAGCAGCTTGAACAGTGAGCAGTTCTTC. Translated, it gives CASSLNSEQFF.

V gene TRBV5-4 combines with J gene TRBJ2-7; D may be TRBD2 (6 bases). CDR3 length equals 16 residues. The V end was cut by 4 bases, the J end by 5 bases, with 22 bases between. Germline loops: CDR1 SGHNT, CDR2 YYREEE (reference sequence). The CDR3 here is CASSLGTSSLAHEQYF. In nucleotides, the CDR3 is TGTGCCAGCAGCCTGGGGACTTCCTCCTTAGCCCACGAGCAGTACTTC.

DNA for the CDR3: TGCAGCGTTGCAGGGTTCACAGATACGCAGTATTTT. Amino acids: CSVAGFTDTQYF. The genes are TRBV29-1 and TRBJ2-3; TRBD1 might be the D (5 bases). This CDR3 has 12 amino acids. Germline V gene lookup returns CDR1 SQVTM and CDR2 ANQGSEA. The V and J ends lost 4 bases and 2 bases respectively, with 7 bases between them.

This clone came up a few times. The CDR3 bases are TGTGCCAGCAGTTTAGGACTAGCGGGTAGCACAGATACGCAGTATTTT. As protein: CASSLGLAGSTDTQYF. The V gene is TRBV28, the J gene TRBJ2-3; 11 bases fit TRBD2. The CDR3 sequence is 16 residues long. V shed 2 bases, J shed 0 bases, and the junction held 1 base outside the gene matches. The germline V gene encodes CDR1 MDHEN and CDR2 SYDVKM.

V is TRBV2 and J is TRBJ1-3, with a weak D call TRBD1 (5 bases). This CDR3 has 16 amino acids. V was shortened by 6 bases and J by 0 bases, with 15 bases between the two germline ends. Germline V gene sequence: CDR1 SNHLY, CDR2 FYNNEI. As DNA, the CDR3 is TGTGCCAGCAGAACCACAGGTGCCCTCTCTGGAAACACCATATATTTT. Its protein is CASRTTGALSGNTIYF. Drawing the rest from reference TRBV2 and TRBJ1-3, the complete variable domain is EPEVTQTPSHQVTQMGQEVILRCVPISNHLYFYWYRQILGQKVEFLVSFYNNEISEKSEIFDDQFSVERPDGSNFTLKIRSTKLEDSAMYFCASRTTGALSGNTIYFGEGSWLTVV.

The CDR3 spells CASSISAGARDTQYF. The DNA for the CDR3 is TGTGCCAGTAGTATATCGGCGGGGGCAAGAGATACGCAGTATTTT. This chain joins TRBV19 and TRBJ2-3, with D possibly matching TRBD2 (7 bases). The CDR3 has 15 residues. Germline values: CDR1 LNHDA, CDR2 SQIVND (reference sequence). Trimming took off 2 bases at V and 5 bases at J, with 14 bases between the two ends.

This clone was observed a handful of times. J is TRBJ1-2 and V is TRBV11-2; the D gene is possibly TRBD1 (5 bases). V was trimmed by 4 bases and J by 4 bases, leaving 19 bases between them. The CDR3 runs 16 residues. Germline values: CDR1 SGHAT, CDR2 FQNNGV. CDR3 coding DNA: TGTGCCAGCAGCTCCCCCCGGGGCCCCTTGGGCTATGGCTACACCTTC. Its protein product is CASSSPRGPLGYGYTF.

The V and J genes are TRBV2 and TRBJ1-1; no firm D call. CDR3 length: 12 residues. Trimming stripped 7 bases from V and 4 bases from J, with 10 bases between. Germline lookup yields CDR1 SNHLY and CDR2 FYNNEI. The DNA of the CDR3 is TGTGCCAGCATCGAGGGCTTCACTGAAGCTTTCTTT. Its translation: CASIEGFTEAFF.

This clone was seen only a few times. This chain links TRBV4-3 with TRBJ2-1; D might be TRBD1 (6 bases). Trimming left V 4 bases short and J 10 bases short, with 20 bases between. The germline gives CDR1 LGHNA, CDR2 YSLEER. This CDR3 contains 15 residues. The DNA for the CDR3 is TGCGCCAGCAGCCCGAGCCGACAGGTCCAGGGAGAGCAGTTCTTC. Protein product: CASSPSRQVQGEQFF.

V is TRBV18 and J is TRBJ2-3, with 7 bases identical to TRBD1. Germline CDR1 KGHSH, CDR2 LQKENI. J was trimmed by 6 bases and V by 6 bases; bases with no gene match: 6. There are 13 residues in the CDR3. The CDR3 loop reads CASSFDRVDTQYF. The CDR3 DNA follows: TGTGCCAGCTCCTTTGACAGGGTGGATACGCAGTATTTT. Full variable domain (rest looked up from reference TRBV18 and TRBJ2-3): NAGVMQNPRHLVRRRGQEARLRCSPMKGHSHVYWYRQLPEEGLKFMVYLQKENIIDESGMPKERFSAEFPKEGPSILRIQQVVRGDSAAYFCASSFDRVDTQYFGPGTRLTVL.

This clone turned up a few times. This sequence joins TRBV28 and TRBJ1-2, with D hard to call. Germline V CDR1 and CDR2: MDHEN, SYDVKM. V was trimmed by 7 bases and J by 1 base, leaving 10 bases between them. There are 13 residues in the CDR3. The CDR3 DNA follows: TGTGCCAGCACCTCCGGCGGTAACTATGGCTACACCTTC. Its protein product is CASTSGGNYGYTF.

As for this clone: Other DNA sequences from this sample encode an identical CDR3 as well. The chain links TRBV18 to TRBJ2-7, with D possibly being TRBD1 (7 bases). The ends were cut back, 6 bases at V and 1 base at J, with 13 bases in the middle. CDR1 and CDR2 (germline): KGHSH, LQKENI. The CDR3 spans 14 residues. The CDR3 region has the DNA TGTGCCAGCTCCCGGAGGGACAGTTCCTACGAGCAGTACTTC. It codes for CASSRRDSSYEQYF.

This clone was seen more than once but under ten times. The CDR3 loop reads CASTLTGTSRNNEQFF. In DNA, the CDR3 is TGCGCCAGCACCCTAACCGGGACTAGCAGGAACAATGAGCAGTTCTTC. The rearrangement joins TRBV5-1 to TRBJ2-1; 9 bases align to TRBD2. V was clipped by 6 bases and J by 5 bases; unmatched bases: 12. This CDR3 is built from 16 residues. The germline gives CDR1 SGHRS, CDR2 YFSETQ.

The chain couples TRBV14 to TRBJ1-5; D not resolved. The CDR3 spans 13 residues. Trimming removed 6 bases at V and 9 bases at J, with 15 bases between. In germline, CDR1 is SGHDN, CDR2 FVKESK. The CDR3, as DNA: TGTGCCAGCAGTCCGGCACGGTGGGGGCCCCAGCATTTT. It codes for CASSPARWGPQHF.

This clone was detected only a few times. This rearrangement joins TRBV6-5 to TRBJ2-7; D not resolved. Trimming stripped 2 bases from V and 3 bases from J, with 14 bases between. The CDR3 runs 15 residues. Germline loops: CDR1 MNHEY, CDR2 SVGAGI. The CDR3 coding sequence is TGTGCCAGCAGTTACCGGCTAGATCGGAACTACGAGCAGTACTTC. This sequence encodes CASSYRLDRNYEQYF.

There are many counts of this clone. The J gene is TRBJ2-1, the V gene TRBV7-2; 9 nucleotides line up with TRBD2. The CDR3 spans 13 residues. After removal of 5 bases from V and 6 bases from J, the junction contained 2 bases not matched to a gene. Germline CDR1 is SGHTA and CDR2 is FQGNSA. The CDR3 DNA reads as TGTGCCAGCAGCCCGACTAGCGGCAATGAGCAGTTCTTC. It yields the protein CASSPTSGNEQFF.

This chain links TRBV11-1 with TRBJ1-6, with D possibly matching TRBD1 (6 bases). V was cut by 5 bases and J by 9 bases, with 14 bases left in between. The CDR3 runs to 14 residues. Germline V gene lookup returns CDR1 SGHAT and CDR2 FQDESV (reference sequence). CDR3 region: CASSRTGYGSPLHF. CDR3 DNA sequence: TGTGCCAGCAGCCGAACAGGGTATGGTTCACCCCTCCACTTT. Complete variable domain (other parts from reference TRBV11-1 and TRBJ1-6): EAEVAQSPRYKITEKSQAVAFWCDPISGHATLYWYRQILGQGPELLVQFQDESVVDDSQLPKDRFSAERLKGVDSTLKIQPAELGDSAMYLCASSRTGYGSPLHFGNGTRLTVT.

The V and J genes are TRBV6-5 and TRBJ1-3; no firm D call. Per germline, CDR1 MNHEY and CDR2 SVGAGI. The V end lost 1 base, the J end lost 3 bases, and 13 bases lay between the germline ends. This CDR3 comprises 16 residues. The CDR3 protein is CASSYFSWTDGNTIYF. CDR3 coding DNA: TGTGCCAGCAGTTACTTTTCCTGGACCGATGGAAACACCATATATTTT.

In this sample, this clone turned up a few times. The sample contains more than one DNA sequence encoding this CDR3. The V call is TRBV5-4, the J call TRBJ2-7; D is possibly TRBD1 (5 bases). The V gene's germline CDR1 is SGHNT and CDR2 YYREEE (reference sequence). V was clipped by 0 bases and J by 2 bases, with 18 bases between them. This CDR3 comprises 17 residues. The CDR3 sequence: CASSLGTMSRVPYEQYF. In DNA, the CDR3 is TGTGCCAGCAGCTTGGGCACGATGAGCAGGGTACCCTACGAGCAGTACTTC. Based on the CDR3 plus reference TRBV5-4 and TRBJ2-7, the full variable domain is ETGVTQSPTHLIKTRGQQVTLRCSSQSGHNTVSWYQQALGQGPQFIFQYYREEENGRGNFPPRFSGLQFPNYSSELNVNALELDDSALYLCASSLGTMSRVPYEQYFGPGTRLTVT.

A few counts support this clone. The chain recombines TRBV28 with TRBJ2-3, with D maybe TRBD2 (7 bases). V was pared by 2 bases and J by 6 bases, with 24 bases between. This CDR3 has 18 residues. The germline CDR1 and CDR2 sequences are MDHEN and SYDVKM. This chain's CDR3 is CASSLVGSGTSLGDTQYF. The CDR3 coding sequence is TGTGCCAGCAGTTTAGTAGGCAGCGGGACATCCCTGGGGGATACGCAGTATTTT.

The chain has TRBV30 and TRBJ2-5; tentative D call: TRBD2 (6 bases). The J call may be faulty, since TRBJ2-7 better matches the DNA end. The length of the CDR3 is 13 residues. From germline, CDR1 is GTSNPN and CDR2 SVGIG (reference sequence). The DNA of the CDR3 is TGTGCCTGGAGTGTAGGGGAGGTTTACGAGCAGTACTTC. Translation gives CAWSVGEVYEQYF.

In this sample, this clone turned up a few times. The chain couples TRBV10-3 to TRBJ2-7; 7 positions match TRBD1. Trimming cost V 11 bases and J 0 bases; bases outside gene matches: 13. Germline V gene lookup returns CDR1 ENHRY and CDR2 SYGVKD. This CDR3 is built from 15 residues. CDR3 sequence reads: CASKKTGSPSYEQYF. In DNA form, the CDR3 reads TGTGCCTCAAAAAAGACAGGGTCCCCCTCCTACGAGCAGTACTTC.

This rearrangement joins TRBV2 to TRBJ1-1; a weak D match, TRBD1 (6 bases). The germline V gene has CDR1 SNHLY and CDR2 FYNNEI. Trimming pared 5 bases from V and 4 bases from J, leaving 14 bases between. The CDR3 extends over 14 amino acids. The CDR3 protein is CASSKGQGSTEAFF. For the CDR3, the DNA is TGTGCCAGCAGTAAAGGGCAGGGGAGCACTGAAGCTTTCTTT.